This TCR beta chain was recovered during a study of neurological immune-mediated disorders. Findings and limits, study-wide: There were no CDR3 amino acid sequences shared by expanded clones across subjects, a result suggesting private repertoires in all groups.

5'RACE employing 10-nucleotide random UMIs yielded the cDNA. One entry per CDR3 protein, called by TCRdb with MiXCR from the 5' RACE reads. This table has 14,000 or so distinct CDR3 sequences, roughly 6.9% appearing once. This clonotype was seen at least ten times. The antigen is undetermined. This CDR3 is 13 amino acids long. The V and J ends lost 3 bases and 5 bases respectively, with 9 bases between them. Per the germline V gene, CDR1 is SGHVS and CDR2 is FNYEAQ. This chain uses TRBV7-6 with TRBJ2-3; D gene unclear. The sequenced material came from CD8+ T cells from blood. The clonotype comes from a woman in her thirties or forties in good health. The CDR3 is CASSFSIGDTQYF. CDR3 DNA: TGTGCCAGCAGCTTCTCAATTGGAGATACGCAGTATTTT. The full variable domain, rest sourced from reference TRBV7-6 and TRBJ2-3, is GAGVSQSPRYKVTKRGQDVALRCDPISGHVSLYWYRQALGQGPEFLTYFNYEAQQDKSGLPNDRFSAERPEGSISTLTIQRTEQRDSAMYRCASSFSIGDTQYFGPGTRLTVL.